The 25 T cell receptor beta chains below were found in one sample sequenced in a study of T cell repertoires in cytomegalovirus infection. MiXCR, run by TCRdb on the reads, gives a single entry per CDR3 protein. The top ten clones hold around 13% of a sample with around 710,000 distinct CDR3 sequences, 29% of them seen once. No antigens are known for them. Sequenced material: cultured CD8+ T cells from PBMCs, taken from culture after CMV antigen stimulation. The receptors were gathered from a human donor in good health (CMV status not recorded). Some clones in this sample may be carry-over from other donors' samples.

This clonotype was recorded a few times. The genes are TRBV7-4 and TRBJ2-1; a possible D gene is TRBD2 (6 bases). The V end was cut by 3 bases, the J end by 8 bases, with 14 bases between. The CDR3 has 14 residues. CDR1 is SGHVT, CDR2 SQSDAQ, per germline. The CDR3 spells CASSLGRGADEQFF. The CDR3 coding sequence is TGTGCCAGCAGCTTGGGGCGGGGCGCGGATGAGCAGTTCTTC.

The chain combines TRBV12-3 or TRBV12-4 with TRBJ2-2, with D unclear. Trimming left V 3 bases short and J 4 bases short, with 9 bases between. The CDR3 is made up of 14 amino acids. CDR3 nucleotide sequence: TGTGCCAGCAGTTTGGAACTGACCACCGGGGAGCTGTTTTTT. This translates into CASSLELTTGELFF.

This clonotype came up a few times. The V and J genes are TRBV7-9 and TRBJ2-2; D uncertain. The CDR3 runs 14 residues. V lost 6 bases and J 8 bases, leaving 16 bases between the germline ends. From germline, CDR1 is SEHNR and CDR2 FQNEAQ (reference sequence). CDR3 bases: TGTGCCAGCAGTTGGGCCCCCGGCGCAGGGGAGCTGTTTTTT. Protein product: CASSWAPGAGELFF.

For the CDR3, the DNA is TGTGCCAGCAGCTCCTTTGACAGGGGGGGCTACTATGGCTACACCTTC. It translates to CASSSFDRGGYYGYTF. The chain couples TRBV7-9 to TRBJ1-2, with TRBD1 matching 9 bases. Germline V gene sequence: CDR1 SEHNR, CDR2 FQNEAQ (reference sequence). CDR3 length: 16 amino acids. Trimming removed 4 bases from V and 3 bases from J; junction bases left unmatched: 9.

The chain recombines TRBV7-2 with TRBJ2-3; D perhaps matches TRBD2 (6 bases). Germline V lookup: CDR1 SGHTA, CDR2 FQGNSA. The CDR3 runs 15 residues. V shed 1 base and J shed 2 bases, with 10 bases lying between them. The CDR3 sequence: CASSLGVADTDTQYF. The CDR3 DNA reads TGTGCCAGCAGCTTAGGGGTAGCGGACACAGATACGCAGTATTTT. The variable domain in full, completed from reference TRBV7-2 and TRBJ2-3, reads GAGVSQSPSNKVTEKGKDVELRCDPISGHTALYWYRQSLGQGLEFLIYFQGNSAPDKSGLPSDRFSAERTGGSVSTLTIQRTQQEDSAVYLCASSLGVADTDTQYFGPGTRLTVL.

The chain has TRBV28 and TRBJ1-4; no definite D call. V was shortened by 8 bases and J by 5 bases, with 9 bases between the two germline ends. CDR3 length: 12 amino acids. Germline-derived CDR1 and CDR2 are MDHEN and SYDVKM. The CDR3: CASRQRNEKLFF. CDR3 in DNA: TGTGCCAGCCGGCAGCGGAATGAAAAACTGTTTTTT.

The V call is TRBV5-1, the J call TRBJ1-2; D is undetermined. Trimming took 1 base from V and 6 from J, leaving 10 bases between them. There are 13 residues in the CDR3. The germline V gene has CDR1 SGHRS and CDR2 YFSETQ. The CDR3 protein is CASSLYIGDGYTF. CDR3 in DNA: TGCGCCAGCAGCTTGTACATTGGGGATGGCTACACCTTC.

This clonotype was observed a few times. The rearrangement links TRBV6-1 to TRBJ1-5, with TRBD1 as a possible D gene (5 bases). The CDR3 consists of 14 residues. Germline CDR1 reads MNHNS; CDR2 reads SASEGT. The germline V and J ends were trimmed by 10 bases and 0 bases, with 13 bases remaining between them. The CDR3 DNA reads as TGTGCCACCCCCGGGGGAAATAGCAATCAGCCCCAGCATTTT. This sequence encodes CATPGGNSNQPQHF.

The genes are TRBV7-6 and TRBJ1-5; D is ambiguous. Germline values: CDR1 SGHVS, CDR2 FNYEAQ. CDR3 size: 13 residues. V was trimmed by 3 bases and J by 4 bases, leaving 7 bases between them. The CDR3 DNA follows: TGTGCCAGCAGCTTTTCTTGGAATCAGCCCCAGCATTTT. Residues: CASSFSWNQPQHF. The variable domain in full, completed from reference TRBV7-6 and TRBJ1-5, reads GAGVSQSPRYKVTKRGQDVALRCDPISGHVSLYWYRQALGQGPEFLTYFNYEAQQDKSGLPNDRFSAERPEGSISTLTIQRTEQRDSAMYRCASSFSWNQPQHFGDGTRLSIL.

V usage is TRBV25-1 and J usage is TRBJ2-1; 11 bases match TRBD2. The CDR3 consists of 18 residues. V lost 4 bases to trimming and J lost 0 bases; unmatched junction nucleotides: 8. Per germline, CDR1 MGHDK and CDR2 SYGVNS. In nucleotides, the CDR3 is TGTGCCAGCAGTGGTCCTAGCGGGGGGCTTTTCTCCTACAATGAGCAGTTCTTC. Its protein is CASSGPSGGLFSYNEQFF.

The sample holds a few counts of this clonotype. This chain joins TRBV12-5 and TRBJ2-1, with 10 nucleotides matching TRBD2. V gave up 3 bases and J gave up 8 bases; unmatched junction bases: 13. There are 17 residues in the CDR3. CDR1 and CDR2 from the germline V gene are LGHNT and FRNRAP. This CDR3 is CASGFTLSSGGSHEQFF. The CDR3 nucleotides read TGTGCTAGTGGTTTCACGCTCTCTAGCGGGGGCTCCCATGAGCAGTTCTTC. Together with reference TRBV12-5 and TRBJ2-1, the CDR3 gives the full variable domain: DARVTQTPRHKVTEMGQEVTMRCQPILGHNTVFWYRQTMMQGLELLAYFRNRAPLDDSGMPKDRFSAEMPDATLATLKIQPSEPRDSAVYFCASGFTLSSGGSHEQFFGPGTRLTVL.

This clonotype occurred once. The V gene is TRBV12-3 or TRBV12-4, the J gene TRBJ2-1; TRBD1 is a possible D gene (5 bases). Between the trimmed V and J ends, which lost 3 bases and 5 bases, there was a span of 11 bases. CDR3 length: 14 amino acids. The CDR3 region is CASSFSGFDNEQFF. For the CDR3, the DNA is TGTGCCAGCAGTTTCTCAGGGTTTGACAATGAGCAGTTCTTC.

The chain couples TRBV4-1 to TRBJ2-1, with a possible D match to TRBD1 (6 bases). V lost 5 bases and J lost 7, with 15 bases in between. Germline CDR1 MGHRA, CDR2 YSYEKL. The CDR3 spans 14 residues. CDR3 sequence (DNA): TGCGCCAGCAGCAGGCAGGGGCCTCAGAATGAGCAGTTCTTC. It codes for CASSRQGPQNEQFF.

With respect to this clonotype: One end of the junction fails to match germline, which may point to a read error. The chain links TRBV4-1 to TRBJ1-3, with D perhaps TRBD1 (6 bases). CDR3 length: 15 amino acids. Germline loops: CDR1 MGHRA, CDR2 YSYEKL. CDR3 in DNA: TGCGCCAGCACCCAAACGAGGGGGTCAGGAAACACCATATATTTT. Protein product: CASTQTRGSGNTIYF.

The chain joins TRBV10-3 to TRBJ2-3; the D gene is possibly TRBD1 (6 bases). Per the germline V gene, CDR1 is ENHRY and CDR2 is SYGVKD. V was trimmed by 6 bases and J by 6 bases, leaving 19 bases between them. The CDR3 is made up of 15 amino acids. CDR3 sequence: CAIRGANTNYDTQYF. The CDR3 coding sequence is TGTGCCATCAGGGGGGCAAATACGAATTACGATACGCAGTATTTT.

The V gene is TRBV12-3 or TRBV12-4, the J gene TRBJ1-5; a possible D gene is TRBD1 (5 bases). The length of the CDR3 is 15 residues. Trimming pared 5 bases from V and 5 bases from J, leaving 16 bases between. CDR3 loop: CASSPSWGGDQPQHF. As DNA, the CDR3 is TGTGCCAGCAGTCCGAGCTGGGGAGGGGATCAGCCCCAGCATTTT.

This clonotype appeared a few times. The chain is built from TRBV27 and TRBJ1-6; D is unresolved. CDR3 length: 15 amino acids. The V gene's germline CDR1 is MNHEY and CDR2 SMNVEV (reference sequence). The V end was cut by 2 bases, the J end by 3 bases, with 8 bases between. The DNA of the CDR3 is TGTGCCAGCAGTTTACCGCCAGGCTATAATTCACCCCTCCACTTT. The encoded protein is CASSLPPGYNSPLHF.

The CDR3 sequence: CASSLDPPRWSSYNEQFF. The CDR3, as DNA: TGTGCCAGCAGCTTAGATCCCCCCCGTTGGAGCTCCTACAATGAGCAGTTCTTC. The chain joins TRBV11-3 to TRBJ2-1; D is ambiguous. The CDR3 has 18 residues. CDR1 is SGHNT, CDR2 YENEEA, per germline. Deletions cut 0 bases from V and 0 bases from J, with 15 bases between.

The chain employs TRBV5-1 and TRBJ1-1; tentatively, D is TRBD1 (6 bases). V was trimmed by 3 bases and J by 3 bases, leaving 18 bases between them. CDR3 length: 16 amino acids. Germline V gene lookup returns CDR1 SGHRS and CDR2 YFSETQ. The CDR3 region has the DNA TGCGCCAGCAGCTCTATTTACAGGGCGAGCGACACTGAAGCTTTCTTT. It translates to CASSSIYRASDTEAFF. Together with reference TRBV5-1 and TRBJ1-1, the CDR3 gives the full variable domain: KAGVTQTPRYLIKTRGQQVTLSCSPISGHRSVSWYQQTPGQGLQFLFEYFSETQRNKGNFPGRFSGRQFSNSRSEMNVSTLELGDSALYLCASSSIYRASDTEAFFGQGTRLTVV.

This clonotype was seen a handful of times. V usage is TRBV27 and J usage is TRBJ1-1; the match to TRBD1 covers 12 bases. The germline CDR1 and CDR2 sequences are MNHEY and SMNVEV (reference sequence). The CDR3 is made up of 17 amino acids. With 1 base clipped from V and 5 bases from J, the junction kept 8 bases outside the gene matches. The CDR3 is CASSLLGQGAFGTEAFF. In DNA form, the CDR3 reads TGTGCCAGCAGTTTATTGGGACAGGGGGCCTTCGGGACTGAAGCTTTCTTT.

As for this clonotype: The CDR3 does not end in the conserved phenylalanine or tryptophan, so this is likely a read error. The genes are TRBV6-2 or TRBV6-3 and TRBJ2-1; D is tentatively TRBD1 or TRBD2 (5 bases each). Looked up from germline, CDR1 is MNHEY and CDR2 is SVGEGT. V was pared by 4 bases and J by 8 bases, with 15 bases between. CDR3 size: 14 residues. Written as DNA, the CDR3 is TGTGCCAGCAGTTTCTTGGACTTGGGGGATGAGCAGTTCTCC. It yields the protein CASSFLDLGDEQFS.

The V call is TRBV20-1, the J call TRBJ1-2; no definite D call. Germline lookup yields CDR1 DFQATT and CDR2 SNEGSKA (reference sequence). The CDR3 is made up of 14 amino acids. Trimming took off 0 bases at V and 4 bases at J, with 12 bases between the two ends. The CDR3, as DNA: TGCAGTGCTAGAGAAGTAGAGGGCTTCTATGGCTACACCTTC. Residues: CSAREVEGFYGYTF.

The rearrangement joins TRBV7-9 to TRBJ2-7; maybe TRBD1 (6 bases). This CDR3 is built from 19 residues. Germline V lookup: CDR1 SEHNR, CDR2 FQNEAQ (reference sequence). The V end lost 5 bases, the J end lost 1 base, and 27 bases lay between the germline ends. CDR3 bases: TGTGCCAGCAGCCCTGCTGAAGACAGGATACCCCACAATTCCTACGAGCAGTACTTC. Translated: CASSPAEDRIPHNSYEQYF. Combining the CDR3 with reference TRBV7-9 and TRBJ2-7 gives the whole variable domain DTGVSQNPRHKITKRGQNVTFRCDPISEHNRLYWYRQTLGQGPEFLTYFQNEAQLEKSRLLSDRFSAERPKGSFSTLEIQRTEQGDSAMYLCASSPAEDRIPHNSYEQYFGPGTRLTVT.

This chain joins TRBV28 and TRBJ2-2, with D unclear. The CDR3 contains 14 residues. V dropped 5 bases and J dropped 10 bases, with 17 bases sitting between them. Germline values: CDR1 MDHEN, CDR2 SYDVKM. The CDR3 is CASSPRTALEELFF. The CDR3 region has the DNA TGTGCCAGCAGTCCTCGGACCGCTTTGGAGGAGCTGTTTTTT.

With respect to this clonotype: This sequence may be a read error, since a much larger clone differs from it by one base. The rearrangement links TRBV7-9 to TRBJ2-1; 7 nucleotides agree with TRBD1. This CDR3 spans 15 amino acids. Germline assignment: CDR1 SEHNR and CDR2 FQNEAQ (reference sequence). The CDR3 DNA reads as TGTGCTAGCAGCTCCTGGGACAGCAACTACAATGAGCAGTTCTTC. As protein: CASSSWDSNYNEQFF.